The rows below give T cell receptor beta chains drawn from one sample of a study of T-cell reconstitution after alpha-beta-depleted transplantation in children. MiXCR, applied by TCRdb to the PCR reads, yields one record per CDR3 protein. The repertoire holds 500,000 to 750,000 distinct CDR3 sequences, with 20% to 30% as singletons. This specimen was PBMCs, taken before TCRalphabeta/CD19-depleted stem cell transplant. The receptor set was obtained from a boy in the first two years of life with Wiskott-Aldrich syndrome, due to receive a stem cell transplant. Each CDR3 is given with its conserved first and last residue. A D gene is named only where the DNA matches it firmly. Size is stated for part of the rows, as once, few or many counts, or as a class when the clone is expanded.

d_call j_call v_call clone_size cdr3_nt cdr3_aa
NA TRBJ2-5 TRBV30 NA TGTGCCTGGAGTGACCTTCTGGGGCTGGGGGAGACCCAGTACTTC CAWSDLLGLGETQYF
NA TRBJ2-1 TRBV20-1 NA TGCAGTGCTAGAGATTGGAGGAGCTCCTACAATGAGCAGTTCTTC CSARDWRSSYNEQFF
TRBD1 TRBJ1-2 TRBV11-1 NA TGTGCCAGCAGCCTCCGACGGACAGGCGACTCGTTTAAGTATGGCTACACCTTC CASSLRRTGDSFKYGYTF
TRBD2 TRBJ2-5 TRBV12-3/TRBV12-4 NA TGTGCCAGCAGTACCTCTGGCGGGAGAGGACCGGAGACCCAGTACTTC CASSTSGGRGPETQYF
TRBD1 TRBJ2-1 TRBV10-3 few TGTGCCTCCACAGGGGGCGATTACAATGAGCAGTTCTTC CASTGGDYNEQFF
NA TRBJ2-1 TRBV20-1 NA TGCAGTGCTAGATCGGAGGTCTCCTACAATGAGCAGTTCTTC CSARSEVSYNEQFF
NA TRBJ2-5 TRBV20-1 NA TGCAGTGCTAGAGCCCCCTACGGGATCCAAGAGACCCAGTACTTC CSARAPYGIQETQYF
TRBD2 TRBJ2-7 TRBV5-1 few TGCGCCAGCAGCGCAATGACTCCGGGACTAGCGGGTTATGAGCAGTACTTC CASSAMTPGLAGYEQYF
TRBD2 TRBJ2-1 TRBV10-3 few TGTGCCATCAGTGAGTCGGCCCTAGCGGGAGGAGGCAATGAGCAGTTCTTC CAISESALAGGGNEQFF
NA TRBJ2-5 TRBV18 NA TGTGCCAGCTCCAGAAGATCAGTACAAGAGACCCAGTACTTC CASSRRSVQETQYF
NA TRBJ2-3 TRBV27 once TGTGCCAGCAGTATTCGGATTGGGGCAGATACGCAGTATTTT CASSIRIGADTQYF
NA TRBJ2-2 TRBV21-1 NA TGTGCCAGCAGCAAGCGGACTAGCGAGAACACCGGGGAGCTGTTTTTT CASSKRTSENTGELFF
NA TRBJ1-1 TRBV29-1 NA TGCAGCGCCTCTCTGGGGGGGAACACTGAAGCTTTCTTT CSASLGGNTEAFF
NA TRBJ2-7 TRBV20-1 many TGCAGTGCTGCCGCGACAGGAGTATACGAGCAGTACTTC CSAAATGVYEQYF
NA TRBJ2-5 TRBV6-5 NA TGTGCCACGAAAGATTTAGTTCGGGAGACCCAGTACTTC CATKDLVRETQYF
TRBD2 TRBJ2-5 TRBV20-1 few TGCAGTGCCCGGACTAGCGGGAGGTCAGAGACCCAGTACTTC CSARTSGRSETQYF
NA TRBJ2-5 TRBV25-1 NA TGTGCCAGCAGTGACGCGGTGGAGACCCAGTACTTC CASSDAVETQYF
NA TRBJ2-1 TRBV28 NA TGTGCCAGCAGTTTCCCCCTGGCCAATGAGCAGTTCTTC CASSFPLANEQFF
TRBD2 TRBJ2-5 TRBV5-1 NA TGCGCCAGCAGCTCTGGACTAGCGGGAGGGAAGGGGGAGACCCAGTACTTC CASSSGLAGGKGETQYF
TRBD2 TRBJ2-3 TRBV2 NA TGTGCCAGCAGATCCGGGAGGGCCTACTTGGATACGCAGTATTTT CASRSGRAYLDTQYF
NA TRBJ2-5 TRBV9 NA TGTGCCAGCAGCGCGTATTTGGGCCAAGAGACCCAGTACTTC CASSAYLGQETQYF
TRBD1 TRBJ2-3 TRBV24-1 few TGTGCCACCAGTGATCTACAGGGGGCAACTAGCACAGATACGCAGTATTTT CATSDLQGATSTDTQYF
NA TRBJ2-7 TRBV5-1 NA TGCGCCAGCAGCTTGGAAGTGGCCCTCTACGAGCAGTACTTC CASSLEVALYEQYF
NA TRBJ1-1 TRBV10-3 few TGTGCCATCAGTGAGTCGGGGCAGTGGAACACTGAAGCTTTCTTT CAISESGQWNTEAFF
NA TRBJ2-1 TRBV4-1 NA TGCGCCAGCAGCCAGTTCCGACCGGGACCAGGAGGCAATGAGCAGTTCTTC CASSQFRPGPGGNEQFF
TRBD2 TRBJ2-3 TRBV4-2 few TGTGCCAGCAGCCAAGTTTCAGCGGGACCTCAGGATACGCAGTATTTT CASSQVSAGPQDTQYF
NA TRBJ2-3 TRBV7-9 few TGTGCCAGCAGGTCGGGAGATACGCAGTATTTT CASRSGDTQYF
NA TRBJ2-2 TRBV9 NA TGTGCCAGCAGGGACCCCGGGACGGCGAACACCGGGGAGCTGTTTTTT CASRDPGTANTGELFF
NA TRBJ2-1 TRBV12-3/TRBV12-4 NA TGTGCCAGCGGGTTAACTAGCAATGAGCAGTTCTTC CASGLTSNEQFF
NA TRBJ2-1 TRBV15 NA TGTGCCACCAGCAGTAAATTGGCAGGGCCTCACAATGAGCAGTTCTTC CATSSKLAGPHNEQFF
TRBD2 TRBJ2-1 TRBV19 NA TGTGCCAGTAGTATAGCACGGGGGAGGGCCTACTACAATGAGCAGTTCTTC CASSIARGRAYYNEQFF
TRBD2 TRBJ2-1 TRBV24-1 few TGTGCCACCAGTGATTTGGGGCGGGGGAGCTCCTACAATGAGCAGTTCTTC CATSDLGRGSSYNEQFF
NA TRBJ2-3 TRBV6-2/TRBV6-3 once TGTGCCAGCATGGACCGCACAGATACGCAGTATTTT CASMDRTDTQYF
NA TRBJ1-5 TRBV6-1 NA TGTGCCAGCACGGGTGGGGGTCTTGGCAATCAGCCCCAGCATTTT CASTGGGLGNQPQHF
TRBD2 TRBJ2-1 TRBV5-1 NA TGCGCCAGCAGTCCAAGCGGGAGTCCGTACAATGAGCAGTTCTTC CASSPSGSPYNEQFF
TRBD2 TRBJ2-1 TRBV5-1 few TGCGCCAGCAGCTTGGAAGCTAGCGGGAGAAGATCGTTCTTC CASSLEASGRRSFF
NA TRBJ2-5 TRBV4-1 NA TGCGCCAGCAGCCTGTCTGAGGGGTCGGAGACCCAGTACTTC CASSLSEGSETQYF
NA TRBJ1-3 TRBV7-9 few TGTGCCAGCAGCTTGACAGGAAGCAACACCATATATTTT CASSLTGSNTIYF
NA TRBJ2-1 TRBV12-3/TRBV12-4 NA TGTGCCAGCAGTTGGGGGCTAGCGGTCTACAATGAGCAGTTCTTC CASSWGLAVYNEQFF
NA TRBJ2-3 TRBV20-1 few TGCAGTGCTAGTAAGCAGCGAGATACGCAGTATTTT CSASKQRDTQYF
TRBD2 TRBJ2-5 TRBV29-1 NA TGCAGCGTTCGAACTAGCGGGATAAAGACCCAGTACTTC CSVRTSGIKTQYF
NA TRBJ2-1 TRBV5-1 NA TGCGCCAGCAGCTTACGCAGGGGATTCGACAATGAGCAGTTCTTC CASSLRRGFDNEQFF
NA TRBJ2-1 TRBV5-1 few TGCGCCAGCAGCTTGGCCAGCAGTCCCCTTAATGAGCAGTTCTTC CASSLASSPLNEQFF
TRBD1 TRBJ1-4 TRBV5-1 few TGCGCCAGCAGCACCCGACAGGGGGCTAGTAATGAAAAACTGTTTTTT CASSTRQGASNEKLFF
NA TRBJ2-3 TRBV20-1 NA TGCAGTGCTAGAGATCTCGGGAGAAGCACAGATACGCAGTATTTT CSARDLGRSTDTQYF
NA TRBJ1-1 TRBV5-1 few TGCGCCAGCAGCTTACTAACAGGGATCGGCACTGAAGCTTTCTTT CASSLLTGIGTEAFF
TRBD2 TRBJ2-2 TRBV5-1 NA TGCGCCAGCAGCTTGGCTCCGGGACTAGCGGGAGTAAACACCGGGGAGCTGTTTTTT CASSLAPGLAGVNTGELFF
NA TRBJ2-1 TRBV15 NA TGTGCCACCAGCAGGTTAGGGATTGAGCAGTTCTTC CATSRLGIEQFF
TRBD2 TRBJ2-2 TRBV25-1 NA TGTGCCAGCAATCGCGGGGGTATCGGGGAGCTGTTTTTT CASNRGGIGELFF
NA TRBJ1-1 TRBV5-6 NA TGTGCCAGCAGCTCTGGGAAAACTGAAGCTTTCTTT CASSSGKTEAFF
TRBD1 TRBJ1-2 TRBV12-3/TRBV12-4 NA TGTGCCAGCAGTCCACAACCCAGGACAGGGGGCACCTTC CASSPQPRTGGTF
NA TRBJ2-3 TRBV28 NA TGTGCCAGCAGTTTTCCCTCTTACAGGGACCCCCACACAGATACGCAGTATTTT CASSFPSYRDPHTDTQYF
NA TRBJ2-5 TRBV10-3 NA TGTGCCATCAGTGATCAGCGGGCCTCAACGGAGACCCAGTACTTC CAISDQRASTETQYF
TRBD2 TRBJ2-7 TRBV5-1 few TGCGCCAGCAGCTTGGCTTATCTCGCAGGGAGGGACGAGCAGTACTTC CASSLAYLAGRDEQYF
NA TRBJ2-5 TRBV5-1 many TGCGCCAGCAGCTTGGAGGGGCAAGAGACCCAGTACTTC CASSLEGQETQYF
NA TRBJ2-3 TRBV5-1 few TGCGCCAGCAGCTTGAGTCGCGCCAGCACAGATACGCAGTATTTT CASSLSRASTDTQYF
NA TRBJ1-5 TRBV20-1 few TGCAGTGCTAGGACTTACCCGGGACCTTTGGATCAGCCCCAGCATTTT CSARTYPGPLDQPQHF
NA TRBJ2-4 TRBV27 few TGTGCCAGCAGGGGGACTTCGAACATTCAGTACTTC CASRGTSNIQYF
NA TRBJ2-1 TRBV20-1 NA TGCAGTGCTAGAGGGTCTATTTCCTACAATGAGCAGTTCTTC CSARGSISYNEQFF
TRBD2 TRBJ2-3 TRBV14 NA TGTGCCAGCAGCCCAGGACTAGCGACAACCGGTACGCAGTATTTT CASSPGLATTGTQYF